This T cell receptor (beta chain) was observed in a study of blood T cell repertoires in COVID-19. Study background: Samples of COVID-19 (acute and convalescent) were obtained from the United States, Italy and Spain. PBMCs, B-cell-depleted T cells, or T cells provided the cDNA or gDNA that made up the material.

The CDR3 is 13 residues long. Germline CDR1 and CDR2: SQVTM and ANQGSEA. Trimming removed 5 bases at V and 0 bases at J, with 10 bases between. Authors' analysis steps: Amplification with reference gene primers provided the estimates of nucleated cell counts. Clones were read by immunoSEQ multiplex PCR, and TCRdb kept only the in-frame ones, dropping some. V and J calls and clone size are those listed in that table; D and trimming were worked out from the DNA. The table records approximately 110,000 clones, 69% of them present only once. The sequencing input was peripheral blood. The receptor's source is a man of 80 years or more with acute or convalescent COVID-19. The J gene is TRBJ1-1, the V gene TRBV29-1; D not certain. CDR3 sequence reads: CSVSHSMNTEAFF. Written as DNA, the CDR3 is TGCAGCGTTTCGCACAGCATGAACACTGAAGCTTTCTTT.